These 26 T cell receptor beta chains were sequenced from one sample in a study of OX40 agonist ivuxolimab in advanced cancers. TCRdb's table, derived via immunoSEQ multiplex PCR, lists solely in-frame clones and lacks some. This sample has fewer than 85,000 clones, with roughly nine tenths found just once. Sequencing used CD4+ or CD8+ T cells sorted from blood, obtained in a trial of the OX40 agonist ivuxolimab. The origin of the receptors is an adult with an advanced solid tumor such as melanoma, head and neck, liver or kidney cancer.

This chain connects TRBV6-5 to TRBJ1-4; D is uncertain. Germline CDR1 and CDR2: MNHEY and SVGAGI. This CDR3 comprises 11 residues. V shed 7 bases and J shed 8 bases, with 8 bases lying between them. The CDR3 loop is CASTQGEKLFF. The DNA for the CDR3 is TGTGCCAGCACCCAAGGGGAAAAACTGTTTTTT.

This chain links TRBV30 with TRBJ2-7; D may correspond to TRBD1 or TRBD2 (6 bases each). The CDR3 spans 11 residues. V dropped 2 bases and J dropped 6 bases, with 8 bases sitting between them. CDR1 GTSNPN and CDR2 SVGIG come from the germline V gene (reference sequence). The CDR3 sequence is CAWSKGGEQYF. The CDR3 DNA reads TGTGCCTGGAGTAAGGGGGGCGAGCAGTACTTC.

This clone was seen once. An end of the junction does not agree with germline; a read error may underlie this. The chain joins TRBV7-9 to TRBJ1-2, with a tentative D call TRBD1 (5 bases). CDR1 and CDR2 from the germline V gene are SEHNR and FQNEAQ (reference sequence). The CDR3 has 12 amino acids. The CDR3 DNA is TGTGCCAGCAGCTTATTGGATGGTCGGGGGGTTTTC. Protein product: CASSLLDGRGVF. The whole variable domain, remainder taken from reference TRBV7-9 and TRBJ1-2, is DTGVSQNPRHKITKRGQNVTFRCDPISEHNRLYWYRQTLGQGPEFLTYFQNEAQLEKSRLLSDRFSAERPKGSFSTLEIQRTEQGDSAMYLCASSLLDGRGVFGSGTRLTVV.

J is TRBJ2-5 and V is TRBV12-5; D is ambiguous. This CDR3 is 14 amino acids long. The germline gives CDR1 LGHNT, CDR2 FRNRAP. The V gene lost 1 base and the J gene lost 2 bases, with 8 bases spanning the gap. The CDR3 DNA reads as TGTGCTAGTGGTTTGGGTACAACTCAAGAGACCCAGTACTTC. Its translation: CASGLGTTQETQYF.

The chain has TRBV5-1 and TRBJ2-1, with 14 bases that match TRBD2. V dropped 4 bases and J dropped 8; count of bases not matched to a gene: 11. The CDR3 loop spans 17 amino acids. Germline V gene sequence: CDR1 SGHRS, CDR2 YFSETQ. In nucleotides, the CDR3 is TGCGCCAGCAGCCCCCCCGGGACTAGCGGGAGTTCGGATGAGCAGTTCTTC. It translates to CASSPPGTSGSSDEQFF.

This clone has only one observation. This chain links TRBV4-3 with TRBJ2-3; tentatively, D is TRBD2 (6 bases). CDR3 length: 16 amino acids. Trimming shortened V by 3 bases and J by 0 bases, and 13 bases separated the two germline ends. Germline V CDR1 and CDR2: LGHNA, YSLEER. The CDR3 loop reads CASSQGSGVSTDTQYF. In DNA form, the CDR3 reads TGCGCCAGCAGCCAGGGGTCGGGGGTAAGCACAGATACGCAGTATTTT.

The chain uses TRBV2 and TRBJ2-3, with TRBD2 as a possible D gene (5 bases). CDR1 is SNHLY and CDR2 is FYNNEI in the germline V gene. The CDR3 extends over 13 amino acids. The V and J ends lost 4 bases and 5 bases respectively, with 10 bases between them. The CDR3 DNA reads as TGTGCCAGCAGTGTTCCAGGAGGAGATACGCAGTATTTT. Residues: CASSVPGGDTQYF.

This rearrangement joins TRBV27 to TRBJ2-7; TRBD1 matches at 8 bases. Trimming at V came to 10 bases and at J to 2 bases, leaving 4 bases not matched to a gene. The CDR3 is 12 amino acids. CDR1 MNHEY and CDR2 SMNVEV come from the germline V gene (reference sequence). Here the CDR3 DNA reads TGTGCCACCCGGGACAGGACCTACGAGCAGTACTTC. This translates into CATRDRTYEQYF.

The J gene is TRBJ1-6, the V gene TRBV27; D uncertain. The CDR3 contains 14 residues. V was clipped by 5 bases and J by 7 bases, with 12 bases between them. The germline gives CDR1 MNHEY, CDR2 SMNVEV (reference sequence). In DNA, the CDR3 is TGTGCCAGCAGTACAAGGGAAAAAAATTCACCCCTCCACTTT. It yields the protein CASSTREKNSPLHF.

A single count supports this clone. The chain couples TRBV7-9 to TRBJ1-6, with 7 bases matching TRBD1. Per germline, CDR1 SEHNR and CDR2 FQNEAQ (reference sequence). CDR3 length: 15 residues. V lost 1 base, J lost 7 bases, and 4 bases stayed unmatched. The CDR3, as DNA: TGTGCCAGCAGCTTAGTCGGGACAGAGAATTCACCCCTCCACTTT. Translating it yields CASSLVGTENSPLHF.

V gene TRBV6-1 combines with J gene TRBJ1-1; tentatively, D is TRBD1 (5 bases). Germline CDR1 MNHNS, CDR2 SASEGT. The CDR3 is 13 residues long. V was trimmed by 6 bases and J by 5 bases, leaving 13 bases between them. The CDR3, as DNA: TGTGCCAGCAGGTACTTGACAGCTACTGAAGCTTTCTTT. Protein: CASRYLTATEAFF.

The DNA for the CDR3 is TGCAGCGCCAGCGGCCAAAACGACCAGCCCCAGCATTTT. Translated, it gives CSASGQNDQPQHF. This chain connects TRBV29-1 to TRBJ1-5; D is undetermined. V shed 7 bases and J shed 7 bases, with 17 bases lying between them. The CDR3 is made up of 13 amino acids. CDR1 SQVTM and CDR2 ANQGSEA come from the germline V gene.

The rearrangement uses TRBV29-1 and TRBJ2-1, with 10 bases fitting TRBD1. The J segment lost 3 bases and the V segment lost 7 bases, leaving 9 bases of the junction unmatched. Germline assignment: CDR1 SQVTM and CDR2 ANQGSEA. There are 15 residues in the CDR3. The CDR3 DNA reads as TGCAGCGCGCGACAGGGGGCTAGCGGCTACAATGAGCAGTTCTTC. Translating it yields CSARQGASGYNEQFF.

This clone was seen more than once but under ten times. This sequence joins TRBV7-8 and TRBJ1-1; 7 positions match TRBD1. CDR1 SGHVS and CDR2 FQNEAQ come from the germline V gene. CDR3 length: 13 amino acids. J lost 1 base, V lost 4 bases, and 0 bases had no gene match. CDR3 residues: CASSWDRNTEAFF. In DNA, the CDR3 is TGTGCCAGCAGCTGGGACAGGAACACTGAAGCTTTCTTT. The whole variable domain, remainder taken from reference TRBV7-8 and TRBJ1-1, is GAGVSQSPRYKVAKRGQDVALRCDPISGHVSLFWYQQALGQGPEFLTYFQNEAQLDKSGLPSDRFFAERPEGSVSTLKIQRTQQEDSAVYLCASSWDRNTEAFFGQGTRLTVV.

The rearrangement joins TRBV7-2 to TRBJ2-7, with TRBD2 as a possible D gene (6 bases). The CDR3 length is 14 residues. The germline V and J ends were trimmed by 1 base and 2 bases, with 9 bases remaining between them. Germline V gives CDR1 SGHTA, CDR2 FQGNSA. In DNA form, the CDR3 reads TGTGCCAGCAGCTTAGGCGGGGCTCCCTACGAGCAGTACTTC. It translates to CASSLGGAPYEQYF. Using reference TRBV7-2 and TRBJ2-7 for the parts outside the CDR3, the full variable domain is GAGVSQSPSNKVTEKGKDVELRCDPISGHTALYWYRQSLGQGLEFLIYFQGNSAPDKSGLPSDRFSAERTGGSVSTLTIQRTQQEDSAVYLCASSLGGAPYEQYFGPGTRLTVT.

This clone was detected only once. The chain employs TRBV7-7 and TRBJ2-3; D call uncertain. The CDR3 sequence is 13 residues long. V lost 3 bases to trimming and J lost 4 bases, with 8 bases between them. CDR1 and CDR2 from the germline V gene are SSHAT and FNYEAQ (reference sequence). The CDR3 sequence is CASSLRVSDTQYF. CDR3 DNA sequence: TGTGCCAGCAGCTTGCGAGTGTCAGATACGCAGTATTTT.

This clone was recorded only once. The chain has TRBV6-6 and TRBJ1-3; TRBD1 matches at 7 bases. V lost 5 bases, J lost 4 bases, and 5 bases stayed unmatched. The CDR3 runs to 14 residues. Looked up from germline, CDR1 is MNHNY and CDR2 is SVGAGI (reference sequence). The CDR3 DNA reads TGTGCCAGCAGTAGCGGACAGGCCGGAAACACCATATATTTT. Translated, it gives CASSSGQAGNTIYF.

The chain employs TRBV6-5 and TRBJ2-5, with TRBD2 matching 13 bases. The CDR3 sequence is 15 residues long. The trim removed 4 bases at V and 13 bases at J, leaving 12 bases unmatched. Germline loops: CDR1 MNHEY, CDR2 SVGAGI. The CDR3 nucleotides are TGTGCCAGCAGTTCCAGACTAGCGGGGGGCCCCCTTCTGTACTTC. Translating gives CASSSRLAGGPLLYF.

CDR3 bases: TGTGCCAGCAGCTTAGGTCCTAGCATCTCCTACAATGAGCAGTTCTTC. Its translation: CASSLGPSISYNEQFF. The chain recombines TRBV7-2 with TRBJ2-1; D may be TRBD2 (5 bases). The ends were cut back, 1 base at V and 0 bases at J, with 10 bases in the middle. The CDR3 is made up of 16 amino acids. The V gene's germline CDR1 is SGHTA and CDR2 FQGNSA.

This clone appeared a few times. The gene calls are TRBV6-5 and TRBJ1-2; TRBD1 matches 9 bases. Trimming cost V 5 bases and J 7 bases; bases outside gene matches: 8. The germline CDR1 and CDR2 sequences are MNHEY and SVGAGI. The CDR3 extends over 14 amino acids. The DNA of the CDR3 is TGTGCCAGCAGTACCGGGACAGGGATGTTTGGCTACACCTTC. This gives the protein CASSTGTGMFGYTF.

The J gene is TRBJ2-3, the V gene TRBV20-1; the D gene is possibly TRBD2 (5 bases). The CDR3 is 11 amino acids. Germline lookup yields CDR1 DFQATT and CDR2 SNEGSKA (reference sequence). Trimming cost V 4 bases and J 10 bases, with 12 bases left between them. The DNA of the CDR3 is TGCAGTGCTAATGACTACCAAGCGCAGTATTTT. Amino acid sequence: CSANDYQAQYF.

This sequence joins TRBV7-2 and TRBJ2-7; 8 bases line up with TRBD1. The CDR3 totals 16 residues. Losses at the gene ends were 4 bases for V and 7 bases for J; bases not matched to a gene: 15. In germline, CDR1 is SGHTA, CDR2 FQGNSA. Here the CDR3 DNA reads TGTGCCAGCAGCTCTCAGGGGGCTTTAACCTTTGGAGAGCAGTACTTC. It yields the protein CASSSQGALTFGEQYF.

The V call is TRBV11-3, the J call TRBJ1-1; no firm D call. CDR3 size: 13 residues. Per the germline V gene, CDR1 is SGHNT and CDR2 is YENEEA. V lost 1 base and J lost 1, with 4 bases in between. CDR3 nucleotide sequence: TGTGCCAGCAGCTTAGGGGAGAACACTGAAGCTTTCTTT. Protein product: CASSLGENTEAFF.

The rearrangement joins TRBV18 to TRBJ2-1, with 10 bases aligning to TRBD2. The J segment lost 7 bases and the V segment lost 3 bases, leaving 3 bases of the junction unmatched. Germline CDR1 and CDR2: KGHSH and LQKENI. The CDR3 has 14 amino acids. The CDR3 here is CASSPGTSANEQFF. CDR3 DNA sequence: TGTGCCAGCTCACCCGGGACTAGCGCAAATGAGCAGTTCTTC. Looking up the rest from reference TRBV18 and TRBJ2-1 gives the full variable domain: NAGVMQNPRHLVRRRGQEARLRCSPMKGHSHVYWYRQLPEEGLKFMVYLQKENIIDESGMPKERFSAEFPKEGPSILRIQQVVRGDSAAYFCASSPGTSANEQFFGPGTRLTVL.

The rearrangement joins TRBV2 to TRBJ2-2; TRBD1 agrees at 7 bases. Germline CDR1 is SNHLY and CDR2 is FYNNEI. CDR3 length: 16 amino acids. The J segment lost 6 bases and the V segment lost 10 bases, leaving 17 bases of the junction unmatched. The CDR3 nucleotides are TGTGCCAACCAAAGGGGGCGACAGGGAATGGCCGGGGAGCTGTTTTTT. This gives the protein CANQRGRQGMAGELFF.

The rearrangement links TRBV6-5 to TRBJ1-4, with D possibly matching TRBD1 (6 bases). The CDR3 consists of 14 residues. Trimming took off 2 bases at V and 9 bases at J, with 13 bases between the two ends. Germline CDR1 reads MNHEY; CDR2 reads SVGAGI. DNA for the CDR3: TGTGCCAGCAGTTACAGGGACACTCAGCAAAAACTGTTTTTT. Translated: CASSYRDTQQKLFF.